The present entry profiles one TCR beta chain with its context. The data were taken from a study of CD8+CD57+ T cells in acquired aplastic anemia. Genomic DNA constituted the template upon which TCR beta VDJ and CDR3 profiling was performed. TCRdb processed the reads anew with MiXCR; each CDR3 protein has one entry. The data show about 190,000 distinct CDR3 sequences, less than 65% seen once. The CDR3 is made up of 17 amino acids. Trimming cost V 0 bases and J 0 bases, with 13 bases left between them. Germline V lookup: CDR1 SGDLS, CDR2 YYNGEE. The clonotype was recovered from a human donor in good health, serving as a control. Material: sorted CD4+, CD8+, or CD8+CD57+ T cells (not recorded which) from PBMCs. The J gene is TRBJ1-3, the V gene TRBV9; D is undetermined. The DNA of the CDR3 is TGTGCCAGCAGCGTAGCTCGGGGTTTGCCCTCTGGAAACACCATATATTTT. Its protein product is CASSVARGLPSGNTIYF.